The 32 T cell receptor beta chains listed next were all sequenced from one sample in a study of control samples from healthy donors and cancer patients. Repertoires were generated with immunoSEQ multiplex PCR, while TCRdb's copy carries only in-frame clones and drops some. The table includes tens of thousands of clones, roughly three quarters detected once. The sequencing input was formalin-fixed, paraffin-embedded tissue. The receptors were sampled from a male donor with melanoma.

The CDR3 bases are TGTGCCAGCAGGGCTGGGACCACAGATACGCAGTATTTT. Its translation is CASRAGTTDTQYF. V is TRBV6-6 and J is TRBJ2-3; D tentatively fits TRBD1 or TRBD2 (5 bases each). The CDR3 has 13 residues. Trimming removed 6 bases from V and 2 bases from J, with 9 bases in between. The germline gives CDR1 MNHNY, CDR2 SVGAGI (reference sequence).

V gene TRBV5-5 combines with J gene TRBJ2-1; D uncertain. The germline V gene encodes CDR1 SGHKS and CDR2 YYEKEE (reference sequence). CDR3 length: 14 residues. The V end was cut by 3 bases, the J end by 1 base, with 8 bases between. CDR3 coding DNA: TGTGCCAGCAGCTCAGGCGGTTCCTACAATGAGCAGTTCTTC. As protein: CASSSGGSYNEQFF.

The rearrangement links TRBV28 to TRBJ2-5; 10 bases are shared with TRBD2. The germline CDR1 and CDR2 sequences are MDHEN and SYDVKM. This CDR3 is 16 amino acids long. V lost 5 bases, J lost 4 bases, and 10 bases stayed unmatched. In DNA, the CDR3 is TGTGCCAGCAGTATCACGACCACTAGCGGGATAGAGACCCAGTACTTC. It encodes CASSITTTSGIETQYF.

This clone was found a few times. This rearrangement joins TRBV6-6 to TRBJ2-7, with TRBD2 matching 10 bases. Germline trimming cut 7 bases from V and 3 bases from J; bases unmatched to any gene: 6. The CDR3 runs 14 residues. Germline V gene data show CDR1 as MNHNY and CDR2 as SVGAGI (reference sequence). The CDR3 bases are TGTGCCAGCACCCGGACTAGCGGTATCTACGAGCAGTACTTC. It specifies CASTRTSGIYEQYF.

The V gene is TRBV24-1, the J gene TRBJ2-2; the match to TRBD2 covers 7 bases. CDR3 length: 15 residues. V lost 1 base to trimming and J lost 5 bases; unmatched junction nucleotides: 3. CDR1 KGHDR and CDR2 SFDVKD come from the germline V gene. This chain's CDR3 is CATSDFAGETGELFF. CDR3 bases: TGTGCCACCAGTGATTTCGCGGGAGAGACCGGGGAGCTGTTTTTT.

The chain couples TRBV7-9 to TRBJ1-2, with D possibly TRBD1 on 5 matching bases. Trimming cost V 2 bases and J 4 bases, with 17 bases left between them. The CDR3 has 16 amino acids. CDR1 is SEHNR, CDR2 FQNEAQ, per germline (reference sequence). CDR3 in amino acids: CASSLSSGQGTYGYTF. The CDR3 DNA reads as TGTGCCAGCAGCTTAAGCTCGGGTCAGGGAACCTATGGCTACACCTTC.

The V gene is TRBV6-2 or TRBV6-3, the J gene TRBJ1-1; D may be TRBD1 (6 bases). CDR1 and CDR2 (germline): MNHEY, SVGEGT. This CDR3 spans 14 amino acids. The V end was cut by 0 bases, the J end by 3 bases, with 8 bases between. The CDR3 reads CASSYSSGDTEAFF. Written as DNA, the CDR3 is TGTGCCAGCAGTTACTCTTCAGGGGACACTGAAGCTTTCTTT.

This clone appeared many times. This chain connects TRBV14 to TRBJ2-7; D is unclear. From germline, CDR1 is SGHDN and CDR2 FVKESK. This CDR3 comprises 13 residues. With 4 bases removed from V and 5 bases from J, the gap between germline ends came to 12 bases. CDR3 residues: CASSPIPWDEQYF. CDR3 in DNA: TGTGCCAGCAGCCCTATTCCTTGGGACGAGCAGTACTTC.

V gene TRBV18 combines with J gene TRBJ1-1, with a tentative D call TRBD1 (6 bases). Germline loops: CDR1 KGHSH, CDR2 LQKENI. The CDR3 runs to 15 residues. V lost 6 bases and J lost 3, with 17 bases in between. In DNA form, the CDR3 reads TGTGCCAGCTCCCAGGGGACAATGGGAGACACTGAAGCTTTCTTT. Translating gives CASSQGTMGDTEAFF.

This clone rates as medium-sized. The chain links TRBV30 to TRBJ2-3, with 12 positions matching TRBD2. Germline-derived CDR1 and CDR2 are GTSNPN and SVGIG (reference sequence). CDR3 length: 16 residues. Losses at the gene ends were 1 base for V and 3 bases for J; bases not matched to a gene: 5. The CDR3 DNA reads TGTGCCTGGAGTGCCCTGACTAGCGGGAGAACAGATACGCAGTATTTT. Protein: CAWSALTSGRTDTQYF.

The rearrangement links TRBV24-1 to TRBJ2-1; no firm D call. Trimming removed 0 bases from V and 8 bases from J, with 13 bases in between. The CDR3 loop spans 15 amino acids. CDR1 is KGHDR, CDR2 SFDVKD, per germline. CDR3 coding DNA: TGTGCCACCAGTGATTTGTCCCGGTCATCGCATGAGCAGTTCTTC. It codes for CATSDLSRSSHEQFF.

The chain has TRBV28 and TRBJ1-2; unclear D gene. Germline V gene sequence: CDR1 MDHEN, CDR2 SYDVKM. Trimming stripped 6 bases from V and 3 bases from J, with 14 bases between. The CDR3 length is 14 residues. Written as DNA, the CDR3 is TGTGCCAGCAGACCCCGGGTTTTTGACTATGGCTACACCTTC. This sequence encodes CASRPRVFDYGYTF.

This chain links TRBV6-5 with TRBJ2-2; 9 bases align to TRBD1. V trimming: 6 bases; J trimming: 1 base; junction bases outside the gene matches: 3. Germline loops: CDR1 MNHEY, CDR2 SVGAGI. This CDR3 is built from 15 residues. The CDR3 DNA reads TGTGCCAGCAGGGGGGACAGGGTGAACACCGGGGAGCTGTTTTTT. Residues: CASRGDRVNTGELFF.

The chain employs TRBV7-7 and TRBJ2-3; 9 bases fit TRBD2. Losses at the gene ends were 5 bases for V and 0 bases for J; bases not matched to a gene: 6. This CDR3 has 16 amino acids. CDR1 is SSHAT and CDR2 is FNYEAQ in the germline V gene (reference sequence). The CDR3 nucleotides read TGTGCCAGCAGCCTAGGACTAGCGCCTAGCACAGATACGCAGTATTTT. The encoded protein is CASSLGLAPSTDTQYF.

The J gene is TRBJ2-1, the V gene TRBV25-1, with 10 positions matching TRBD1. J gave up 5 bases and V 8 bases, and 3 bases lay outside the gene matches. The CDR3 totals 13 residues. Germline V lookup: CDR1 MGHDK, CDR2 SYGVNS. The CDR3: CASEDRGNNEQFF. The CDR3 DNA reads as TGTGCCAGCGAGGACAGGGGGAACAATGAGCAGTTCTTC.

The chain is built from TRBV6-5 and TRBJ1-5, with 7 bases lining up with TRBD1. The CDR3 contains 15 residues. The germline CDR1 and CDR2 sequences are MNHEY and SVGAGI. The V and J ends lost 5 bases and 0 bases, in that order; junction bases with no gene match: 4. CDR3 sequence (DNA): TGTGCCAGCAGTACCAACAGGGGTAGCAATCAGCCCCAGCATTTT. Encoded protein: CASSTNRGSNQPQHF.

Points on this clone: Mismatch with germline at one junction end may stem from a read error. The same CDR3 also results from other DNA sequences found in this sample. The J gene is TRBJ1-2, the V gene TRBV19, with D possibly TRBD1 on 6 matching bases. From germline, CDR1 is LNHDA and CDR2 SQIVND (reference sequence). The CDR3 covers 15 residues. CDR3 sequence (DNA): TGTGCCACCTCCTCGCGGGGGCCCGTTAACTATGGTTACACCTTC. This encodes CATSSRGPVNYGYTF.

V usage is TRBV28 and J usage is TRBJ1-2, with TRBD1 matching over 10 bases. The CDR3 is made up of 15 amino acids. Trimming took 6 bases from V and 4 from J; bases not matched to a gene: 8. Germline values: CDR1 MDHEN, CDR2 SYDVKM. This chain's CDR3 is CASSRDRGWVYGYTF. CDR3 nucleotides: TGTGCCAGCAGCCGGGACAGGGGTTGGGTCTATGGCTACACCTTC.

The chain carries TRBV28 and TRBJ2-3; perhaps D is TRBD1 or TRBD2 (5 bases each). In germline, CDR1 is MDHEN, CDR2 SYDVKM. Trimming removed 6 bases from V and 5 bases from J, with 21 bases in between. The CDR3 loop spans 16 amino acids. The CDR3 sequence: CASSSEWGLGRDTQYF. The DNA for the CDR3 is TGTGCCAGCAGCTCAGAATGGGGTTTGGGACGAGATACGCAGTATTTT.

This chain joins TRBV2 and TRBJ1-4; no firm D call. With 4 bases removed from V and 7 bases from J, the gap between germline ends came to 16 bases. In germline, CDR1 is SNHLY, CDR2 FYNNEI. The CDR3 loop spans 15 amino acids. This CDR3 reads CASSVSGRGIEKLFF. CDR3 nucleotide sequence: TGTGCCAGCAGTGTTAGTGGAAGAGGGATTGAAAAACTGTTTTTT.

Concerning this clone itself: Being one base from a much bigger clone, this may be a read error. V is TRBV3-1 (or the pseudogene TRBV3-2) and J is TRBJ1-3; no definite D call. This CDR3 region has 14 residues. Germline V gives CDR1 LGHDT, CDR2 YNNKEL (reference sequence). This CDR3 reads CTSSAVISGNTIYF. In DNA form, the CDR3 reads TGTACCAGCAGCGCCGTAATCTCTGGAAACACCATATATTTT.

The table lists this clone with many counts. The chain links TRBV4-2 to TRBJ1-2; perhaps TRBD1 as D (5 bases). Germline CDR1 reads LGHNA; CDR2 reads YNFKEQ. This CDR3 comprises 14 residues. Trimming took off 0 bases at V and 7 bases at J, with 12 bases between the two ends. The chain's CDR3 is CASSQEQGTRGYTF. CDR3 nucleotides: TGTGCCAGCAGCCAAGAGCAGGGCACCCGTGGCTACACCTTC.

In this sample, this clone turned up a few times. This chain uses TRBV30 with TRBJ1-6; 9 nucleotides agree with TRBD1. V lost 3 bases and J lost 12; bases outside the gene matches: 12. This CDR3 is 15 amino acids long. Germline assignment: CDR1 GTSNPN and CDR2 SVGIG (reference sequence). CDR3 in amino acids: CAWSVGTGQYEPLHF. CDR3 DNA: TGTGCCTGGAGCGTCGGGACAGGGCAGTACGAACCCCTCCACTTT.

This clone has a single count. The genes are TRBV9 and TRBJ2-1; no firm D call. The CDR3 extends over 13 amino acids. Germline CDR1 is SGDLS and CDR2 is YYNGEE. The V end was cut by 0 bases, the J end by 7 bases, with 8 bases between. The CDR3 coding sequence is TGTGCCAGCAGCGTAGGGGTGAGGAATGAGCAGTTCTTC. Translated, it gives CASSVGVRNEQFF.

This rearrangement joins TRBV5-8 to TRBJ2-1, with TRBD2 identical over 14 bases. Per germline, CDR1 SGHTS and CDR2 YDEGEE. This CDR3 spans 17 amino acids. V was pared by 4 bases and J by 3 bases, with 6 bases of the junction left unmatched. For the CDR3, the DNA is TGTGCCAGCAGCCTCGGACTAGCGGGGGGATTCTACAATGAGCAGTTCTTC. Translation gives CASSLGLAGGFYNEQFF.

V is TRBV28 and J is TRBJ2-7, with D possibly being TRBD1 (5 bases). CDR3 length: 15 residues. Germline V gene data show CDR1 as MDHEN and CDR2 as SYDVKM. Trimming shortened V by 5 bases and J by 5 bases, and 19 bases separated the two germline ends. The DNA of the CDR3 is TGTGCCAGCAGTCGTCGACAGTTCGGTCGAGACGAGCAGTACTTC. It yields the protein CASSRRQFGRDEQYF.

The V and J genes are TRBV9 and TRBJ1-3; D call uncertain. The CDR3 has 15 amino acids. Germline CDR1 and CDR2: SGDLS and YYNGEE. The V end was cut by 3 bases, the J end by 2 bases, with 12 bases between. The CDR3 bases are TGTGCCAGCAGCGCGCCTCCTGGAACTGGAAACACCATATATTTT. It is translated as CASSAPPGTGNTIYF.

The chain recombines TRBV7-9 with TRBJ2-7; 9 positions agree with TRBD2. Trimming at V came to 6 bases and at J to 7 bases, leaving 16 bases not matched to a gene. Germline V gene lookup returns CDR1 SEHNR and CDR2 FQNEAQ (reference sequence). The CDR3 loop spans 16 amino acids. CDR3 sequence: CASSLTGTSRPVEQYF. The CDR3 DNA reads TGTGCCAGCAGTTTAACCGGGACTAGCCGGCCTGTAGAGCAGTACTTC.

This chain joins TRBV18 and TRBJ2-5; the D is unclear. V was clipped by 6 bases and J by 2 bases, with 16 bases between them. This CDR3 spans 15 amino acids. CDR1 KGHSH and CDR2 LQKENI come from the germline V gene. CDR3 in amino acids: CASSPTRDNQETQYF. In DNA form, the CDR3 reads TGTGCCAGCTCCCCCACACGCGACAATCAAGAGACCCAGTACTTC.

This clone has a handful of counts. V and J are TRBV28 and TRBJ2-3; the match to TRBD2 covers 7 bases. The junction had 3 bases not matched to a gene; V was cut back by 2 bases and J by 4 bases. The V gene's germline CDR1 is MDHEN and CDR2 SYDVKM. The length of the CDR3 is 14 residues. The CDR3 region has the DNA TGTGCCAGCAGTTTAGCGGGAGAAGCAGATACGCAGTATTTT. Translating gives CASSLAGEADTQYF.

There are many counts of this clone. This rearrangement joins TRBV6-5 to TRBJ2-7; D is perhaps TRBD2 (5 bases). V was cut by 10 bases and J by 4 bases, with 11 bases left in between. This CDR3 is 11 amino acids long. Germline V gene sequence: CDR1 MNHEY, CDR2 SVGAGI. In DNA form, the CDR3 reads TGTGCCACCCAGGCGGGTTACGAGCAGTACTTC. Translated: CATQAGYEQYF.

The chain joins TRBV18 to TRBJ2-1; TRBD1 aligns across 8 bases. The CDR3 loop spans 20 amino acids. V shed 6 bases and J 0 bases; nucleotides not matched to a gene: 19. Per the germline V gene, CDR1 is KGHSH and CDR2 is LQKENI. CDR3 bases: TGTGCCAGCTCCCCGGAAGGGGACAGGTTTGTGGAAAGCTCCTACAATGAGCAGTTCTTC. Translated: CASSPEGDRFVESSYNEQFF.